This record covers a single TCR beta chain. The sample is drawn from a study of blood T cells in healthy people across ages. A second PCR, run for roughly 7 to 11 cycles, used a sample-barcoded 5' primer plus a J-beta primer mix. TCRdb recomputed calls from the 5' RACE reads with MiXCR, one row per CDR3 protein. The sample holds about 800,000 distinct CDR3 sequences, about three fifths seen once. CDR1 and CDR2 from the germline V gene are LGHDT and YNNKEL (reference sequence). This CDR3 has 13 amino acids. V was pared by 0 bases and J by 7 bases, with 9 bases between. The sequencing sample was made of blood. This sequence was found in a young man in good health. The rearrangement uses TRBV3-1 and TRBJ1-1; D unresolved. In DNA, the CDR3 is TGTGCCAGCAGCCAAGAAGATGGACGTGAAGCTTTCTTT. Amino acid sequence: CASSQEDGREAFF.